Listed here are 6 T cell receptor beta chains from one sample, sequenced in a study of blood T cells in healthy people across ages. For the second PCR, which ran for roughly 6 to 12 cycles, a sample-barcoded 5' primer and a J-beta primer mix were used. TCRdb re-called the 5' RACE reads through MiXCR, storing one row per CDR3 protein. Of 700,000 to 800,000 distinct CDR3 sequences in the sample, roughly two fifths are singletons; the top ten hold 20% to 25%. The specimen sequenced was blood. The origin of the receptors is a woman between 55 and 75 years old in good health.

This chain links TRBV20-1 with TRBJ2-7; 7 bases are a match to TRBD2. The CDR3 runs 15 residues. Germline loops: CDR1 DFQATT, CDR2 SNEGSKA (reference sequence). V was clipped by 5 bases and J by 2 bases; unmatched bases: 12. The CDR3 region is CSAGLSGTIAYEQYF. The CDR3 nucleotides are TGCAGTGCTGGACTTTCCGGGACTATCGCCTACGAGCAGTACTTC.

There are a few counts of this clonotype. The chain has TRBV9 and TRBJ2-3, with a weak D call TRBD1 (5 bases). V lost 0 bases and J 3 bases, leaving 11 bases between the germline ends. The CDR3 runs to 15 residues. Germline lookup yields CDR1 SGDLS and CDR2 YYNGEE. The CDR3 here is CASSVGVGETDTQYF. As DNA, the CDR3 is TGTGCCAGCAGCGTAGGGGTAGGGGAAACAGATACGCAGTATTTT.

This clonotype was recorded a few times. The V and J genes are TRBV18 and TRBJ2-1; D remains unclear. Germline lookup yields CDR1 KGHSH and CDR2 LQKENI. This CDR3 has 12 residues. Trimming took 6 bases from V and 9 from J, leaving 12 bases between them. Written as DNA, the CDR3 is TGTGCCAGCTCCGGTGAGGTCCCTGAGCAGTTCTTC. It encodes CASSGEVPEQFF.

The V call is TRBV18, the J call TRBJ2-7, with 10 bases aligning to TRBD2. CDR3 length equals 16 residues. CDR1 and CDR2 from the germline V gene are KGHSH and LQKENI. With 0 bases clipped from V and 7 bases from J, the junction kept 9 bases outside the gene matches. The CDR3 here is CASSPPRLAGATEQYF. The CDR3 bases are TGTGCCAGCTCACCACCGAGGCTAGCGGGGGCCACTGAGCAGTACTTC.

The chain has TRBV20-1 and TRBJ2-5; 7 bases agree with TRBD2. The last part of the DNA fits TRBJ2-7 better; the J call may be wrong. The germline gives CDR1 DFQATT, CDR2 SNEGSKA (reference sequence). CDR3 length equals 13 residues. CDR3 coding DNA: TGCAGTGCTAGTGCTAGCGGAGTCTACGAGCAGTACTTC. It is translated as CSASASGVYEQYF.

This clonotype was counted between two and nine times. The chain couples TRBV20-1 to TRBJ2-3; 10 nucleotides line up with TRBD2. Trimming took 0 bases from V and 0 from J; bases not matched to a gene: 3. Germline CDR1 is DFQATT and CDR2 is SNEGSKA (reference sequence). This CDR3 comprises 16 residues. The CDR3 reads CSARDQAGGSTDTQYF. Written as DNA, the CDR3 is TGCAGTGCTAGAGATCAAGCGGGGGGGAGCACAGATACGCAGTATTTT.